This TCR beta chain was sequenced in a study of T cells in tuberculosis. Unsorted cryopreserved PBMC were sequenced, averaging about 93,000 T cells per clinical donor. The table came from immunoSEQ multiplex PCR; TCRdb's copy has only in-frame clones and leaves some out. The sample records roughly 35,000 clones, about 94% being singletons. The CDR3 is made up of 13 amino acids. Germline V gene data show CDR1 as MNHNS and CDR2 as SASEGT. The receptor's source is a donor aged 5 to 30 with latent tuberculosis or without tuberculosis infection. Some clones in this sample may be carry-over from other donors' samples. V usage is TRBV6-1 and J usage is TRBJ2-7; 9 nucleotides align to TRBD1. Material: PBMCs. The DNA of the CDR3 is TGTGCCAGCAGTGAACTGGGACAGGGTGGGTTTTGGGTC. It yields the protein CASSELGQGGFWV.